Below, 2 T cell receptor beta chains from the same sample are listed, as sequenced in a study of technical replicates of blood from several donors. Profiling relied on immunoSEQ multiplex PCR, and the TCRdb table lists in-frame clones only, not all of them. The data show tens of thousands of clones, with under 96% seen just once and 0.37% held by the top ten. The specimen sequenced was T cells isolated from PBMCs. The receptors derive from a human donor in good health.

This chain links TRBV30 with TRBJ1-4; D gene ambiguous. V was clipped by 4 bases and J by 1 base, with 13 bases between them. The germline CDR1 and CDR2 sequences are GTSNPN and SVGIG (reference sequence). The CDR3 covers 15 residues. CDR3 in DNA: TGTGCCTGGACTCAGGAAAGTGGAACTAATGAAAAACTGTTTTTT. Translation: CAWTQESGTNEKLFF.

This clone was found once. The chain recombines TRBV14 with TRBJ2-3; TRBD2 matches at 8 bases. The CDR3 sequence is 17 residues long. V shed 0 bases and J 1 base; nucleotides not matched to a gene: 6. The germline CDR1 and CDR2 sequences are SGHDN and FVKESK. The CDR3, as DNA: TGTGCCAGCAGCCAAGATCTCTGGCGGGAGGGCACAGATACGCAGTATTTT. Translation gives CASSQDLWREGTDTQYF.